This note documents a single T cell receptor (beta chain) sequence. Its matching antigen is unknown. As for time point: pre-treatment sample, taken before nivolumab and TIL therapy. The sample belongs to a study of TIL therapy for anti-PD-1-resistant metastatic lung cancer. Study-wide results and caveats: This highly selected cohort may not generalize to typical lung cancer patients.

The immunoSEQ assay was v3. Each library reached about 2 million read pairs, or roughly 5-6.5 million at deep level. The protocol was immunoSEQ multiplex PCR, while the TCRdb copy is restricted to in-frame clones and leaves out a portion. Altogether some 37,000 clones are present, around four fifths being singletons, with the ten largest covering 5.5% to 6.5%. V was clipped by 0 bases and J by 2 bases; unmatched bases: 1. The germline gives CDR1 MNHEY, CDR2 SVGAGI. CDR3 size: 15 residues. The sequence was collected from a person between 25 and 79 years old with non-small cell lung cancer. Sequenced here: blood, sampled at baseline. The chain links TRBV6-5 to TRBJ2-7; 10 bases are shared with TRBD1. The CDR3 sequence: CASSYSGQGAYEQYF. The CDR3 nucleotides read TGTGCCAGCAGTTACTCCGGACAGGGGGCCTACGAGCAGTACTTC.